What follows are 9 T cell receptor beta chains derived from one specimen sequenced in a study of CD8+ T cells in alopecia areata. Once RNA had been extracted, it was reverse transcribed into cDNA to act as the sequencing template. The method was immunoSEQ multiplex PCR; TCRdb's version includes in-frame clones alone and lacks a portion of them. The table has some 190,000 clones, about three fifths seen once. This sample's treatment: oral pan-JAK inhibitor, 5-10 mg twice daily. This specimen was CD4+ T cells sorted from blood, taken at week 24, from a patient treated with tofacitinib. These receptors all come from a human donor with alopecia areata.

The V gene is TRBV30, the J gene TRBJ1-2; 7 positions match TRBD1. The CDR3 covers 12 residues. Germline V gene data show CDR1 as GTSNPN and CDR2 as SVGIG (reference sequence). The junction had 6 bases not matched to a gene; V was cut back by 3 bases and J by 8 bases. The CDR3 nucleotides read TGTGCCTGGAGCCGACAGGGAGGAGGCTACACCTTC. Amino acids: CAWSRQGGGYTF. Complete variable domain (other parts from reference TRBV30 and TRBJ1-2): SQTIHQWPATLVQPVGSPLSLECTVEGTSNPNLYWYRQAAGRGLQLLFYSVGIGQISSEVPQNLSASRPQDRQFILSSKKLLLSDSGFYLCAWSRQGGGYTFGSGTRLTVV.

The V and J genes are TRBV5-1 and TRBJ2-3, with TRBD1 matching over 11 bases. CDR1 is SGHRS and CDR2 is YFSETQ in the germline V gene. V shed 5 bases, J shed 5 bases, and the junction held 10 bases outside the gene matches. There are 16 residues in the CDR3. The DNA of the CDR3 is TGCGCCAGCAGAGCAGACGGGACAGGGGGTCAAGATACGCAGTATTTT. Translating it yields CASRADGTGGQDTQYF. The full variable domain, rest sourced from reference TRBV5-1 and TRBJ2-3, is KAGVTQTPRYLIKTRGQQVTLSCSPISGHRSVSWYQQTPGQGLQFLFEYFSETQRNKGNFPGRFSGRQFSNSRSEMNVSTLELGDSALYLCASRADGTGGQDTQYFGPGTRLTVL.

In this sample, this clone turned up many times. The J gene is TRBJ2-4, the V gene TRBV14; 8 nucleotides align to TRBD1. CDR1 SGHDN and CDR2 FVKESK come from the germline V gene. The V segment lost 4 bases and the J segment 6 bases; nucleotides outside the gene matches: 2. The length of the CDR3 is 13 residues. The CDR3 loop is CASSRQGLNIQYF. CDR3 nucleotide sequence: TGTGCCAGCAGCCGACAGGGGTTAAACATTCAGTACTTC.

The table lists this clone with a few counts. The chain joins TRBV9 to TRBJ2-7; the D gene is possibly TRBD1 (5 bases). CDR1 is SGDLS and CDR2 is YYNGEE in the germline V gene. The CDR3 covers 14 residues. Trimming shortened V by 0 bases and J by 5 bases, and 12 bases separated the two germline ends. Here the CDR3 reads CASSVESQGNEQYF. The CDR3 DNA sequence: TGTGCCAGCAGCGTAGAGTCTCAGGGTAACGAGCAGTACTTC.

The chain joins TRBV5-4 to TRBJ2-5; D gene unclear. The V end lost 3 bases, the J end lost 3 bases, and 9 bases lay between the germline ends. CDR1 is SGHNT and CDR2 is YYREEE in the germline V gene (reference sequence). The CDR3 covers 13 residues. The CDR3 spells CASSSPYKETQYF. CDR3 bases: TGTGCCAGCAGCTCGCCTTACAAAGAGACCCAGTACTTC.

The genes are TRBV2 and TRBJ1-4, with D possibly matching TRBD1 (5 bases). The germline V gene encodes CDR1 SNHLY and CDR2 FYNNEI. This CDR3 is built from 14 residues. V lost 3 bases and J lost 7, with 12 bases in between. The CDR3 is CASSEMGGGEKLFF. CDR3 in DNA: TGTGCCAGCAGTGAGATGGGGGGAGGTGAAAAACTGTTTTTT.

This clone appeared once. The chain links TRBV25-1 to TRBJ1-6, with D hard to call. This CDR3 has 12 amino acids. Germline lookup yields CDR1 MGHDK and CDR2 SYGVNS. Trimming stripped 2 bases from V and 8 bases from J, with 4 bases between. CDR3 in DNA: TGTGCCAGCAGTGAAGCTCATTCACCCCTCCACTTT. As protein: CASSEAHSPLHF.

The chain joins TRBV7-3 to TRBJ2-2; possibly TRBD2 for D (5 bases). Germline V gives CDR1 SGHTA, CDR2 FQGTGA. This CDR3 has 15 residues. V was clipped by 5 bases and J by 5 bases, with 15 bases between them. The chain's CDR3 is CASSPTTQSTGELFF. In DNA, the CDR3 is TGTGCCAGCAGCCCGACTACCCAGTCTACCGGGGAGCTGTTTTTT.

CDR3 DNA: TGTGCTAGTGGTTTGGTACTGGGACAGGGCAATGAGCAGTTCTTC. Translating gives CASGLVLGQGNEQFF. The chain joins TRBV12-5 to TRBJ2-1; 9 positions agree with TRBD1. CDR3 length equals 15 residues. V lost 0 bases, J lost 6 bases, and 3 bases stayed unmatched. The germline CDR1 and CDR2 sequences are LGHNT and FRNRAP. Full variable domain (remainder filled in from reference TRBV12-5 and TRBJ2-1): DARVTQTPRHKVTEMGQEVTMRCQPILGHNTVFWYRQTMMQGLELLAYFRNRAPLDDSGMPKDRFSAEMPDATLATLKIQPSEPRDSAVYFCASGLVLGQGNEQFFGPGTRLTVL.